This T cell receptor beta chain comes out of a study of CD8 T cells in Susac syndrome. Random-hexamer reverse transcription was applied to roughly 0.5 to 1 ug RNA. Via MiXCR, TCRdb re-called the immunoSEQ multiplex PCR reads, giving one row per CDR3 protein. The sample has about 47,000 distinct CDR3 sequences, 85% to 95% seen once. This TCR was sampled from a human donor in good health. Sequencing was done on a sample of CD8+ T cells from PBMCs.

This CDR3 reads CASSQGAGSYEQYF. CDR3 DNA sequence: TGCGCCAGCAGCCAAGGGGCAGGGAGCTACGAGCAGTACTTC. The chain carries TRBV4-3 and TRBJ2-7, with D perhaps TRBD1 or TRBD2 (5 bases each). The germline V and J ends were trimmed by 1 base and 3 bases, with 10 bases remaining between them. CDR3 length: 14 residues. Germline CDR1 LGHNA, CDR2 YSLEER.